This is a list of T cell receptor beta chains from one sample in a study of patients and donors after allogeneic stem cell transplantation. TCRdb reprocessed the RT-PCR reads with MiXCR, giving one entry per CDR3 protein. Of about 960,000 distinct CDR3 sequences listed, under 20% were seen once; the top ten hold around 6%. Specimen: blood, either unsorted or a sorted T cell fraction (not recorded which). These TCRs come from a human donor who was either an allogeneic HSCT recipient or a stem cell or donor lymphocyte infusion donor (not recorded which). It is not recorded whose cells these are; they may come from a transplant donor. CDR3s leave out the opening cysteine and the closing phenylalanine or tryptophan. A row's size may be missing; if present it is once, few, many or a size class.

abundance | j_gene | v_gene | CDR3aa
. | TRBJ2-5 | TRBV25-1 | ASSESLRAAQETQY
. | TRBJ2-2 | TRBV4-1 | ASSHMDRTTGELF
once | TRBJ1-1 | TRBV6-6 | ASEMRLNTEAF
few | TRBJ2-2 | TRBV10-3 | AISLGTSGSRTGELF
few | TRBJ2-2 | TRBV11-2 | ASSDRWFGTGELF
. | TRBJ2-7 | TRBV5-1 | ASSLTGTGTHEQY
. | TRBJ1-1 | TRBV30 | AWSPQAF
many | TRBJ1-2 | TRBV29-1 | SVETARYGYT
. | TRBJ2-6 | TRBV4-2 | ASSTPSLPGANVLT
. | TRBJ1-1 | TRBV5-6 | ASSLFKLMNTEAF
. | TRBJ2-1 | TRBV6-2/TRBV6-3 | ASRPDRVSYNEQF
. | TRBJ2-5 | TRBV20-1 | SAFNPGTSVRETQY
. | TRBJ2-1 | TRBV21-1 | ASRRWDEQF
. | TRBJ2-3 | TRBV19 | ASTSGTRGSDTQY
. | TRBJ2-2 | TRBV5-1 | ASSLAPSPDTGELF
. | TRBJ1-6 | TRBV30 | AWSAGDYNSPLH
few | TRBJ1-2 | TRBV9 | ASSLDRTTPNYGYT
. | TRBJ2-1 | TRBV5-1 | ASSLYGRANNEQF
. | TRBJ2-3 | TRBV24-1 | ATSDLAADTQY
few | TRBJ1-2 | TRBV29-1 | SVEDRPYGYT
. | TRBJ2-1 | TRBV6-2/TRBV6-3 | ASRLGGSGGNEQF
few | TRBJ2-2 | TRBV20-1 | SARQGPTSGVNTGERF
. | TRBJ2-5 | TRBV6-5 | ASSYSNGEETQY
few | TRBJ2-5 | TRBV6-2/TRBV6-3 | ATLYEGQY
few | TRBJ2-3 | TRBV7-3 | ASSPSPGSTDTQY
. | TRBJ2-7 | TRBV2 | ASRRGELEGNYEQY
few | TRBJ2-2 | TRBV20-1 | SARVTGTPNTGELF
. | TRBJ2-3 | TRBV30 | AWSRWSTDTQY
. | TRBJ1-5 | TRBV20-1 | SARAGASNQPQH
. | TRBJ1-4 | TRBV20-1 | SASWDSSNEKLF
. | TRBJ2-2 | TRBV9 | ASSVTSGINTGELF
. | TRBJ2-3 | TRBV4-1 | ASSQLTGASTDTQY
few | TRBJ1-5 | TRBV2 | ASSFLQGKGDQPQH
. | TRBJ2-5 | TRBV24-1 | ATSGGGEPQETQY
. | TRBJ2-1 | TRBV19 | ASSLSGGAKGFNEQF
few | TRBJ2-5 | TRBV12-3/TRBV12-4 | ASRLRGGLETQY
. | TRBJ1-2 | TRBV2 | ASKEWVRGYT
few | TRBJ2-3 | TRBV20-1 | SARAAGVARTDTQY
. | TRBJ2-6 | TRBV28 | ASSSPIGANVLT
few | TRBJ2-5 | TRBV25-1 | ASSVGSWYQETQY
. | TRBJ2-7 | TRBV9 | ASSGNADPYEQY
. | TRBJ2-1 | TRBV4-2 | ASSLPSASGGSNEQF
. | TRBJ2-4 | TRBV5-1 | ASSLGHTGEGNIQY
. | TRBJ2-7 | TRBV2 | ASVGFGLAGVEEQY
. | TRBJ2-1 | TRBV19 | ASSIDLGQGYNEQF
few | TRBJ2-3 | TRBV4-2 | ASSHPIRGPRTDTQY
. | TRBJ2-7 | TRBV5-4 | ASSFPPEDEQY